This paragraph reports one T cell receptor beta chain. Measured with immunoSEQ multiplex PCR; TCRdb has only the in-frame clones, and not every one. There are fewer than 85,000 clones in the sample; around 92% occur only once, and less than 3% lies in the top ten. The data originate from a study of T cell changes during pregnancy in multiple sclerosis. Sequenced material: peripheral blood, taken in the third trimester of pregnancy. This receptor was identified in a female donor in good health, enrolled as a control in a pregnancy study.

The CDR3 sequence: CASSQSQAGANVLTF. The CDR3 nucleotides read TGTGCCAGCAGCCAATCACAGGCTGGGGCCAACGTCCTGACTTTC. V usage is TRBV16 and J usage is TRBJ2-6; D is perhaps TRBD1 (5 bases). The CDR3 consists of 15 residues. CDR1 and CDR2 from the germline V gene are KGHSY and FQNENV. V was pared by 0 bases and J by 2 bases, with 5 bases between.